This T cell receptor beta chain originates from a study of blood T cell repertoires in COVID-19. Overall study: The United States, Italy and Spain provided the acute and convalescent COVID-19 samples.

In germline, CDR1 is SGDLS, CDR2 YYNGEE. This CDR3 has 14 residues. Trimming removed 4 bases from V and 3 bases from J; junction bases left unmatched: 6. In the original processing: Amplification of reference gene primers provided the estimated nucleated cell counts. The data were produced by immunoSEQ multiplex PCR, yet TCRdb's version contains in-frame clones alone and is incomplete. That table gives V, J and clone size, and the DNA gave D and trimming. The table has 150,000 to 200,000 clones, about 80% seen once; the top ten hold approximately 8%. The chain employs TRBV9 and TRBJ2-7, with 8 nucleotides matching TRBD1. This sequence was found in a man aged 60 to 75 with acute or convalescent COVID-19. The sequencing sample was made of peripheral blood. The CDR3 coding sequence is TGTGCCAGCAGCACAGGGGGGAGCAACTACGAGCAGTACTTC. Its protein product is CASSTGGSNYEQYF.